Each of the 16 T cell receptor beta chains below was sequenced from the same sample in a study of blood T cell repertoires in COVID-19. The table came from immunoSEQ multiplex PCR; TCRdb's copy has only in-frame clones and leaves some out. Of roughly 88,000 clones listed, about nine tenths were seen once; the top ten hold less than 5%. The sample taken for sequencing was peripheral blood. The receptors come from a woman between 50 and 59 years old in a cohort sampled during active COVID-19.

The CDR3, as DNA: TGTGCCAGCAGCTCTCATACAGAGAACACTGAAGCTTTCTTT. Protein: CASSSHTENTEAFF. The gene calls are TRBV7-9 and TRBJ1-1; D is ambiguous. The CDR3 covers 14 residues. Per the germline V gene, CDR1 is SEHNR and CDR2 is FQNEAQ (reference sequence). Between the trimmed V and J ends, which lost 4 bases and 1 base, there was a span of 10 bases.

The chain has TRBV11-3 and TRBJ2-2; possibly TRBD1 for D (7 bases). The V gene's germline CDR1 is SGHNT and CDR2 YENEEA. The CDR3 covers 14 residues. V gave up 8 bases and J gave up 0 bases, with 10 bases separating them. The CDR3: CASQGGANTGELFF. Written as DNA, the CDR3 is TGTGCCAGCCAGGGGGGAGCGAACACCGGGGAGCTGTTTTTT.

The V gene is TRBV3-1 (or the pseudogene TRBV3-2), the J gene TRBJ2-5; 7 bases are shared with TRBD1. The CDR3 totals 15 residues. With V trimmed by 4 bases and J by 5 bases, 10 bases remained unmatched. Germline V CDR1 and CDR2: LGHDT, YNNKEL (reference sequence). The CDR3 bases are TGTGCCAGCAGCCTCCAGACAGGGTCGGGGGAGACCCAGTACTTC. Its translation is CASSLQTGSGETQYF.

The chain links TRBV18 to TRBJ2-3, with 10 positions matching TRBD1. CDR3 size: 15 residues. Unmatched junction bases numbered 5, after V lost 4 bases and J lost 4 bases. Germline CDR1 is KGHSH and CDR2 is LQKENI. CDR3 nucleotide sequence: TGTGCCAGCTCACTTCCGGGACAGGGGTCAGATACGCAGTATTTT. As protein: CASSLPGQGSDTQYF.

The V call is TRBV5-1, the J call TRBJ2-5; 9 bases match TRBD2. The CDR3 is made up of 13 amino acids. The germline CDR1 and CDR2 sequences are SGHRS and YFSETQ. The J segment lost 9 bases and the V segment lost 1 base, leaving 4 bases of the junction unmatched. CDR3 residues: CASSLTSGSSQYF. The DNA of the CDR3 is TGCGCCAGCAGCTTGACTAGCGGGTCGTCCCAGTACTTC. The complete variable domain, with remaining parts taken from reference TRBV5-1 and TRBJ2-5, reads KAGVTQTPRYLIKTRGQQVTLSCSPISGHRSVSWYQQTPGQGLQFLFEYFSETQRNKGNFPGRFSGRQFSNSRSEMNVSTLELGDSALYLCASSLTSGSSQYFGPGTRLLVL.

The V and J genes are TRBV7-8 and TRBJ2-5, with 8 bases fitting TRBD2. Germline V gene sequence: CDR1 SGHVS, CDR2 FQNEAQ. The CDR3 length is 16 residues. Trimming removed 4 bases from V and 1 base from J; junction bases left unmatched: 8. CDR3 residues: CASSSLGSGVQETQYF. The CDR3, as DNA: TGTGCCAGCAGCTCTTTAGGTAGCGGGGTCCAAGAGACCCAGTACTTC. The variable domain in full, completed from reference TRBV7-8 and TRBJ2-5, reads GAGVSQSPRYKVAKRGQDVALRCDPISGHVSLFWYQQALGQGPEFLTYFQNEAQLDKSGLPSDRFFAERPEGSVSTLKIQRTQQEDSAVYLCASSSLGSGVQETQYFGPGTRLLVL.

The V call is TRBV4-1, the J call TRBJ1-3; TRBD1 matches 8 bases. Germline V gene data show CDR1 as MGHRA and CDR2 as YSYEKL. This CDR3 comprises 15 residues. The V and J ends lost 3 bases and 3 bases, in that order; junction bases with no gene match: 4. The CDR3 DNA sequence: TGCGCCAGCAGCCACGACAGGGGTAGTGGAAACACCATATATTTT. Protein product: CASSHDRGSGNTIYF.

The CDR3 DNA follows: TGTGCCAGCAGGTACAGGCACAATGAGCAGTTCTTC. Amino acids: CASRYRHNEQFF. V is TRBV28 and J is TRBJ2-1, with a weak D call TRBD1 (5 bases). Germline values: CDR1 MDHEN, CDR2 SYDVKM. V lost 6 bases to trimming and J lost 5 bases, with 8 bases between them. The length of the CDR3 is 12 residues.

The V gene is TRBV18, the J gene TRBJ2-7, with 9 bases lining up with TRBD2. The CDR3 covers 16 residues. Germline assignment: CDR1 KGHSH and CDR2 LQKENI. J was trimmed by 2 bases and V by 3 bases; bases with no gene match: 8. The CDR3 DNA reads TGTGCCAGCTCACCCCGGATAGCGGGAGAGGCCTACGAGCAGTACTTC. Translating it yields CASSPRIAGEAYEQYF. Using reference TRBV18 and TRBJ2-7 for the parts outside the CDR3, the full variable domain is NAGVMQNPRHLVRRRGQEARLRCSPMKGHSHVYWYRQLPEEGLKFMVYLQKENIIDESGMPKERFSAEFPKEGPSILRIQQVVRGDSAAYFCASSPRIAGEAYEQYFGPGTRLTVT.

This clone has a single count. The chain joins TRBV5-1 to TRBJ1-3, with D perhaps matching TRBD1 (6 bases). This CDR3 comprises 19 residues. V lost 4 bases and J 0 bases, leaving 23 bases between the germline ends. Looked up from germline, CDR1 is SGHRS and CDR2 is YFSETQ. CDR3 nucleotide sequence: TGCGCCAGCAGCCCCCAGGTGGGTACAGGGTCCGTCTCTGGAAACACCATATATTTT. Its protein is CASSPQVGTGSVSGNTIYF.

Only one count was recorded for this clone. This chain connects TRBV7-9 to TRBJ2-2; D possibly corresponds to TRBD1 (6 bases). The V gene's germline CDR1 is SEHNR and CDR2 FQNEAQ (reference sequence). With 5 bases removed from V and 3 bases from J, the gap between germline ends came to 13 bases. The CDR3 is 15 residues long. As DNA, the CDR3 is TGTGCCAGCAGCCGTGGGGGCCAGTACACCGGGGAGCTGTTTTTT. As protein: CASSRGGQYTGELFF.

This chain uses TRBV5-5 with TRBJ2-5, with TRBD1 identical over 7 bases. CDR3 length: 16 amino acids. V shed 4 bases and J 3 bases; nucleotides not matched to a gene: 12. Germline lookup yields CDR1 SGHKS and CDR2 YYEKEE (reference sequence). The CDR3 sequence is CASSDIKTGREETQYF. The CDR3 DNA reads TGTGCCAGCAGCGACATAAAGACAGGGAGAGAAGAGACCCAGTACTTC. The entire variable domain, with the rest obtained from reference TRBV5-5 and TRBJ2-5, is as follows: DAGVTQSPTHLIKTRGQQVTLRCSPISGHKSVSWYQQVLGQGPQFIFQYYEKEERGRGNFPDRFSARQFPNYSSELNVNALLLGDSALYLCASSDIKTGREETQYFGPGTRLLVL.

The CDR3 region has the DNA TGTGCCAGCAGCCCCAACAGAAACGTTTACAATCAGCCCCAGCATTTT. This translates into CASSPNRNVYNQPQHF. This rearrangement joins TRBV27 to TRBJ1-5; D is uncertain. CDR3 length: 16 amino acids. The germline gives CDR1 MNHEY, CDR2 SMNVEV (reference sequence). V dropped 6 bases and J dropped 3 bases, with 18 bases sitting between them.

In nucleotides, the CDR3 is TGTGCCAGCAGTTACGGTGGAGGGTATGGAGGCTACGAGCAGTACTTC. Its protein is CASSYGGGYGGYEQYF. This chain joins TRBV6-2 or TRBV6-3 and TRBJ2-7; weak D call: TRBD2 (6 bases). The CDR3 is 16 residues long. V lost 2 bases, J lost 3 bases, and 17 bases lay in between. Looked up from germline, CDR1 is MNHEY and CDR2 is SVGEGT.

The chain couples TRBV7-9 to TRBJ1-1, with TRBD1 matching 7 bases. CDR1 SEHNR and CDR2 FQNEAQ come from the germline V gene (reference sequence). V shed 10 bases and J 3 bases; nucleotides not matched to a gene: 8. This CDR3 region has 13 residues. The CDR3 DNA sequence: TGTGCCAACAGACAGGGATCGGACACTGAAGCTTTCTTT. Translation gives CANRQGSDTEAFF.

The CDR3: CASSPGQGVMGYGYTF. CDR3 nucleotide sequence: TGTGCCAGCTCCCCGGGACAGGGGGTTATGGGCTATGGCTACACCTTC. This chain joins TRBV18 and TRBJ1-2; 11 nucleotides agree with TRBD1. Germline loops: CDR1 KGHSH, CDR2 LQKENI. Losses at the gene ends were 6 bases for V and 4 bases for J; bases not matched to a gene: 10. This CDR3 is 16 amino acids long.